The present T cell receptor (beta chain) was sequenced within a study of Graves' ophthalmopathy and Graves' hyperthyroidism. No progression to ophthalmopathy over 18 months defined stable hyperthyroidism. Thyroid ultrasound, orbital computed tomography, TRAb, serum thyroxine and clinical symptoms formed the basis of diagnosis. Amplification from RNA transcripts yielded the TCR beta CDR3 regions. HTBI primers served in a first-round RT-PCR, which a second-round multiplex PCR followed. Via MiXCR, TCRdb re-called the multiplex PCR reads, giving one row per CDR3 protein. The sample shows a few hundred thousand distinct CDR3 sequences, roughly 17% of them seen only once. Concerning this clonotype: Its antigen is not known.

Findings of the study overall: Appearing in blood as well were most expanded thyroid clonotypes above 0.001 frequency. Predictions made by the model for ophthalmopathy progression reached 70.59% sensitivity and about 72% specificity.

The receptor comes from an adult woman with stable Graves' hyperthyroidism. The sequencing input was peripheral blood.

For the CDR3, the DNA is TGTGCCAGCTCACTCCACCCCACAGGGTCCTACGAGCAGTACTTC. This gives the protein CASSLHPTGSYEQYF. The chain carries TRBV18 and TRBJ2-7; possible D gene TRBD1, 6 bases. This CDR3 is 15 amino acids long. The V end lost 4 bases, the J end lost 1 base, and 14 bases lay between the germline ends. Germline lookup yields CDR1 KGHSH and CDR2 LQKENI. The full variable domain, completed using reference TRBV18 and TRBJ2-7, is NAGVMQNPRHLVRRRGQEARLRCSPMKGHSHVYWYRQLPEEGLKFMVYLQKENIIDESGMPKERFSAEFPKEGPSILRIQQVVRGDSAAYFCASSLHPTGSYEQYFGPGTRLTVT.